The rows below give T cell receptor beta chains drawn from one sample of a study of T cell responses to AZD1222 COVID-19 vaccine. TCRdb keeps only in-frame clones here, not all; method: immunoSEQ multiplex PCR. The data hold some 130,000 clones, with about 80% observed a single time. Sequenced here: peripheral blood, sampled on day 0 of AZD1222 vaccination. All receptors come from an adult in good health. Each CDR3 is given with its conserved first and last residue. A D gene is named only where the DNA matches it firmly.

D gene: NA
V gene: TRBV24-1
J gene: TRBJ1-2
CDR3 DNA: TGTGCCACCAGTGGTGGGGCCCATAACTATGGCTACACCTTC
CDR3 protein: CATSGGAHNYGYTF

D gene: TRBD1
V gene: TRBV3-1/TRBV3-2
J gene: TRBJ2-5
CDR3 DNA: TGTGCCAGCAGCCAAGGAACCAGGGACAGGGGAGAGACCCAGTACTTC
CDR3 protein: CASSQGTRDRGETQYF

D gene: NA
V gene: TRBV4-2
J gene: TRBJ1-5
CDR3 DNA: TGTGCCAGCAGCCAAAGGGGGTTGACTGACCCGGGGCCCCAGCATTTT
CDR3 protein: CASSQRGLTDPGPQHF

D gene: NA
V gene: TRBV29-1
J gene: TRBJ1-2
CDR3 DNA: TGCAGCGTTGACCCCGGGGAGAAAAATGGCTACACCTTC
CDR3 protein: CSVDPGEKNGYTF

D gene: NA
V gene: TRBV2
J gene: TRBJ2-1
CDR3 DNA: TGTGCCAGCAGGACAGCTTACAATGAGCAGTTCTTC
CDR3 protein: CASRTAYNEQFF

D gene: TRBD1
V gene: TRBV5-6
J gene: TRBJ1-6
CDR3 DNA: TGTGCCAGCAGCCGCCGAACAGGGGGGGGCTCCTATAATTCACCCCTCCACTTT
CDR3 protein: CASSRRTGGGSYNSPLHF

D gene: TRBD1
V gene: TRBV12-3/TRBV12-4
J gene: TRBJ1-2
CDR3 DNA: TGTGCCAGCAACCCGACAGGGAACTATGGCTACACCTTC
CDR3 protein: CASNPTGNYGYTF

D gene: TRBD1
V gene: TRBV6-1
J gene: TRBJ1-2
CDR3 DNA: TGTGCCAGCAGTGAAGTCCTCCCGCAGGGGGCCGGTGGCTACACCTTC
CDR3 protein: CASSEVLPQGAGGYTF

D gene: NA
V gene: TRBV2
J gene: TRBJ1-5
CDR3 DNA: TGTGCCAGCAGAGACTCACAAGGGAGCAATCAGCCCCAGCATTTT
CDR3 protein: CASRDSQGSNQPQHF

D gene: TRBD1
V gene: TRBV28
J gene: TRBJ1-6
CDR3 DNA: TGTGCCAGCAGTTTAGCTTGGACAGGTTCCTATAATTCACCCCTCCACTTT
CDR3 protein: CASSLAWTGSYNSPLHF

D gene: NA
V gene: TRBV2
J gene: TRBJ1-2
CDR3 DNA: TGTGCCACCCTCAGAGCTAACTATGGCTACACCTTC
CDR3 protein: CATLRANYGYTF

D gene: NA
V gene: TRBV6-5
J gene: TRBJ2-7
CDR3 DNA: TGTGCCAGCAGTTTTTCCGGGCCCCGCTACGAGCAGTACTTC
CDR3 protein: CASSFSGPRYEQYF

D gene: TRBD1
V gene: TRBV19
J gene: TRBJ1-2
CDR3 DNA: TGTGCCAGTACCTCCCGAAACGACAGGGGGACTAACTATGGCTACACCTTC
CDR3 protein: CASTSRNDRGTNYGYTF

D gene: NA
V gene: TRBV19
J gene: TRBJ1-1
CDR3 DNA: TGTGCCAGTAGTATAGCCAGGGACACTGAAGCTTTCTTT
CDR3 protein: CASSIARDTEAFF

D gene: NA
V gene: TRBV7-9
J gene: TRBJ2-7
CDR3 DNA: TGTGCCAGCAGCTCTGGGTTATACGAGCAGTACTTC
CDR3 protein: CASSSGLYEQYF